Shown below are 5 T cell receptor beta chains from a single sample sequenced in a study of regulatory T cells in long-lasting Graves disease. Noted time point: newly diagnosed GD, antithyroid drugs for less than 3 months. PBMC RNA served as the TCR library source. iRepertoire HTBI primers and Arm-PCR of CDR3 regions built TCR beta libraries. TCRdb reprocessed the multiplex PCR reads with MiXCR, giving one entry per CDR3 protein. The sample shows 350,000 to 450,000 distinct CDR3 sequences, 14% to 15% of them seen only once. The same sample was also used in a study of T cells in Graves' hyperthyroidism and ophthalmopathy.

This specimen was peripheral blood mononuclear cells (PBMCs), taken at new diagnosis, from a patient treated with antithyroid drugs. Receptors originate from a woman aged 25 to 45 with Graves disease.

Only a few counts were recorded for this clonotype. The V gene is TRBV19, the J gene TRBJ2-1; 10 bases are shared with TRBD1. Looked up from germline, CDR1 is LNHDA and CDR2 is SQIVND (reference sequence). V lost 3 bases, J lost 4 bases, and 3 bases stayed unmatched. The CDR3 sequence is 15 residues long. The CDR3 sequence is CASSIGQGGYNEQFF. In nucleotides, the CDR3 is TGTGCCAGTAGTATTGGACAGGGGGGTTACAATGAGCAGTTCTTC. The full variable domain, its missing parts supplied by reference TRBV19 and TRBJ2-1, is DGGITQSPKYLFRKEGQNVTLSCEQNLNHDAMYWYRQDPGQGLRLIYYSQIVNDFQKGDIAEGYSVSREKKESFPLTVTSAQKNPTAFYLCASSIGQGGYNEQFFGPGTRLTVL.

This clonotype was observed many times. The CDR3 protein is CASSFEGGTGELFF. The CDR3 DNA reads as TGTGCCAGCAGTTTTGAAGGGGGTACCGGGGAGCTGTTTTTT. V gene TRBV12-3 or TRBV12-4 combines with J gene TRBJ2-2; possible D gene TRBD1, 6 bases. This CDR3 region has 14 residues. V dropped 3 bases and J dropped 5 bases, with 10 bases sitting between them.

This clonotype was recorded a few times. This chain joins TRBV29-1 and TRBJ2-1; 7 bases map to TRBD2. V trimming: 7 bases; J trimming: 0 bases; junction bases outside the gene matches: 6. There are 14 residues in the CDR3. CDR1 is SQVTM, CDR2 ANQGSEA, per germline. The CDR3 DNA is TGCAGCGGGAAGCGGGGATACTCCTACAATGAGCAGTTCTTC. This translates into CSGKRGYSYNEQFF.

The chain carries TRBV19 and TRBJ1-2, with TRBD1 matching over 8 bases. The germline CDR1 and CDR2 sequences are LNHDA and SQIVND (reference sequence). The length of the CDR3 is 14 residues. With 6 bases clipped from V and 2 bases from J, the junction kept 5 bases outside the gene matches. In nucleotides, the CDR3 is TGTGCCAGTAGAGAAAGACAGGGGAACTATGGCTACACCTTC. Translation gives CASRERQGNYGYTF.

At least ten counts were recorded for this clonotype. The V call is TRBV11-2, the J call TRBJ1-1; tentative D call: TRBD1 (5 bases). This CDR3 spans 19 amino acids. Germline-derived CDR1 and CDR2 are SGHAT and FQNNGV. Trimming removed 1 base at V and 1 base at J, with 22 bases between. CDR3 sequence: CASSLGFPTATQENTEAFF. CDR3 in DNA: TGTGCCAGCAGCTTAGGATTCCCTACCGCCACACAGGAGAACACTGAAGCTTTCTTT. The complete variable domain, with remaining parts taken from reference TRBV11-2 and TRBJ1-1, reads EAGVAQSPRYKIIEKRQSVAFWCNPISGHATLYWYQQILGQGPKLLIQFQNNGVVDDSQLPKDRFSAERLKGVDSTLKIQPAKLEDSAVYLCASSLGFPTATQENTEAFFGQGTRLTVV.